This T cell receptor (beta chain) was sequenced for a study of cytomegalovirus exposure and HLA in healthy donors. Study findings and constraints: An analysis done earlier found most TCR beta V segments productive about 87% or about 30% of the time. By a later analysis, the bulk of CMV-associated TCR beta chains appeared HLA-restricted.

Notes on this clone: Antigen unknown.

Germline V gene data show CDR1 as MNHEY and CDR2 as SMNVEV (reference sequence). The CDR3 has 15 residues. The trim removed 4 bases at V and 7 bases at J, leaving 7 bases unmatched. The PCR had 60 Vbeta and 13 Jbeta primers. Original analysis: As a later analysis found, there were 78 million or so unique TCR beta chains, of which some 10 million were shared. Profiling relied on immunoSEQ multiplex PCR, and the TCRdb table lists in-frame clones only, not all of them. V, J and clone size reflect that table, while D and trimming were determined from the DNA. The table includes about 98,000 clones, 74% detected once.

This chain connects TRBV27 to TRBJ2-7; 13 bases map to TRBD2. The sequenced sample consisted of PBMCs. This receptor was obtained from a male donor in good health and CMV-seronegative. CDR3 nucleotide sequence: TGTGCCAGCAGTTCCAGTAGACTAGCGGGAGGTGAGCAGTACTTC. Translated: CASSSSRLAGGEQYF.